Below, 5 T cell receptor beta chains from the same sample are listed, as sequenced in a study of graft-versus-host responses after intestinal transplantation. These TCRs are of unknown antigen specificity. The method was immunoSEQ multiplex PCR; TCRdb's version includes in-frame clones alone and lacks a portion of them. The sample has just over 40,000 clones; about 95% are singletons. The specimen comprised unstimulated CD8+ T cells sorted from spleen or lymph node cells, sampled before transplant. The receptors originated from a human donor who was the organ donor for an intestinal transplant.

The chain has TRBV5-6 and TRBJ2-1, with D perhaps TRBD1 or TRBD2 (5 bases each). This CDR3 spans 15 amino acids. V was trimmed by 2 bases and J by 3 bases, leaving 12 bases between them. Germline CDR1 reads SGHDT; CDR2 reads YYEEEE. CDR3 region: CASSFRGGYYNEQFF. The CDR3 coding sequence is TGTGCCAGCAGCTTCCGTGGGGGATACTACAATGAGCAGTTCTTC.

This rearrangement joins TRBV6-5 to TRBJ1-5; no clear D gene. CDR3 length: 13 amino acids. In germline, CDR1 is MNHEY, CDR2 SVGAGI. V was cut by 0 bases and J by 4 bases, with 4 bases left in between. The chain's CDR3 is CASSYSENQPQHF. Here the CDR3 DNA reads TGTGCCAGCAGTTACTCGGAAAATCAGCCCCAGCATTTT.

The table lists this clone with a count of one. V is TRBV5-1 and J is TRBJ2-2, with D hard to call. The CDR3 runs 16 residues. V gave up 4 bases and J gave up 4 bases, with 17 bases separating them. Looked up from germline, CDR1 is SGHRS and CDR2 is YFSETQ. The CDR3 here is CASSLSGTFVTGELFF. CDR3 DNA sequence: TGCGCCAGCAGCCTCTCAGGTACATTTGTCACCGGGGAGCTGTTTTTT.

V gene TRBV6-5 combines with J gene TRBJ2-7; D call uncertain. This CDR3 region has 14 residues. The V and J ends lost 5 bases and 3 bases respectively, with 14 bases between them. In germline, CDR1 is MNHEY, CDR2 SVGAGI. CDR3 sequence reads: CASSAARTSYEQYF. The CDR3 region has the DNA TGTGCCAGCAGTGCGGCCCGAACAAGCTACGAGCAGTACTTC.

J is TRBJ2-5 and V is TRBV6-5; a weak D match, TRBD2 (5 bases). V was trimmed by 6 bases and J by 0 bases, leaving 11 bases between them. The CDR3 has 14 amino acids. The germline CDR1 and CDR2 sequences are MNHEY and SVGAGI. This CDR3 is CASSPQRNQETQYF. DNA of the CDR3: TGTGCCAGCAGCCCTCAGCGGAACCAAGAGACCCAGTACTTC.